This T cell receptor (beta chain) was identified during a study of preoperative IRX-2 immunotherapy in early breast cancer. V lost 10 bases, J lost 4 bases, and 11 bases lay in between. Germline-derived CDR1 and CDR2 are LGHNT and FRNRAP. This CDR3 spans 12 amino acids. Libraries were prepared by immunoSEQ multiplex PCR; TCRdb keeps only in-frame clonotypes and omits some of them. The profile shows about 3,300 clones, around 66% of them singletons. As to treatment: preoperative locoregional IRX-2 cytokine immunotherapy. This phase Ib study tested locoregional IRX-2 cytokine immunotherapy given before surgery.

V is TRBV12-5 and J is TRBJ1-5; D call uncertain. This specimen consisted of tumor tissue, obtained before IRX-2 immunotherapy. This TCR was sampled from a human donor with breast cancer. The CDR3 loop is CAIRRENQPQHF. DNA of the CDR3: TGTGCTATTCGGCGGGAGAATCAGCCCCAGCATTTT.